The clone carrying this TCR beta chain has just a few counts. V lost 4 bases to trimming and J lost 6 bases, with 7 bases between them. CDR1 and CDR2 from the germline V gene are SGHDN and FVKESK. The CDR3 totals 11 residues. This sample was taken from a study of T-cell reconstitution after alpha-beta-depleted transplantation in children. Preparing the TCRbeta library involved the use of unique molecular identifiers. TCRdb re-called the PCR reads through MiXCR, storing one row per CDR3 protein. Among about 350,000 distinct CDR3 sequences, about an eighth were seen once, and the ten largest hold about 4.5%.

The receptor was derived from a human donor who donated a stem cell graft to a child with Fanconi anemia. The sequenced sample was PBMCs, obtained from the stem cell graft. The V and J genes are TRBV14 and TRBJ2-7; no clear D gene. The CDR3 DNA reads TGTGCCAGCAGCCGATTCTCCGAGCAGTACTTC. Protein: CASSRFSEQYF.